Following are 9 T cell receptor beta chains from one sample sequenced in a study of blood T cell repertoires in COVID-19. The repertoire was sequenced with immunoSEQ multiplex PCR; TCRdb's copy has only in-frame clones and lacks some. The table has roughly 500,000 clones, around nine tenths seen once. Sequenced sample: PBMCs or T cells enriched from blood (not recorded which). These receptors were taken from a middle-aged woman who had recovered from COVID-19.

The chain is built from TRBV29-1 and TRBJ2-1; 14 nucleotides match TRBD2. CDR1 is SQVTM, CDR2 ANQGSEA, per germline. With 5 bases clipped from V and 3 bases from J, the junction kept 12 bases outside the gene matches. The CDR3 has 18 residues. CDR3 DNA sequence: TGCAGCGTTCGGGTATCGGGGACTAGCGGGAGCTACTACAATGAGCAGTTCTTC. Protein: CSVRVSGTSGSYYNEQFF.

The V call is TRBV29-1, the J call TRBJ2-5, with D hard to call. Germline CDR1 and CDR2: SQVTM and ANQGSEA. Trimming cost V 4 bases and J 4 bases, with 4 bases left between them. The CDR3 spans 10 residues. CDR3 DNA sequence: TGCAGCGTTGTATCAGAGACCCAGTACTTC. It is translated as CSVVSETQYF.

The chain carries TRBV28 and TRBJ1-2; TRBD1 aligns across 7 bases. The CDR3 has 17 amino acids. Unmatched junction bases numbered 18, after V lost 6 bases and J lost 5 bases. Germline V gene lookup returns CDR1 MDHEN and CDR2 SYDVKM. In nucleotides, the CDR3 is TGTGCCAGCAGCGGCACTCTTCTAGGGACAGCTTCTTATGGCTACACCTTC. Translation gives CASSGTLLGTASYGYTF.

The CDR3 is CASSPTAGQVSYEQYF. CDR3 DNA sequence: TGTGCCAGCAGCCCGACGGCGGGACAGGTCTCCTACGAGCAGTACTTC. J is TRBJ2-7 and V is TRBV7-2, with TRBD1 matching over 8 bases. The J segment lost 0 bases and the V segment lost 5 bases, leaving 9 bases of the junction unmatched. This CDR3 contains 16 residues. The germline CDR1 and CDR2 sequences are SGHTA and FQGNSA.

This CDR3 reads CASSYPGSEQFF. CDR3 coding DNA: TGTGCCAGCAGCTACCCTGGGAGTGAGCAGTTCTTC. This rearrangement joins TRBV7-2 to TRBJ2-1; a weak D match, TRBD2 (5 bases). CDR3 length equals 12 residues. Per germline, CDR1 SGHTA and CDR2 FQGNSA. Trimming took 4 bases from V and 9 from J, leaving 10 bases between them.

The chain has TRBV6-5 and TRBJ1-3, with D uncertain. The CDR3 covers 14 residues. The germline V gene encodes CDR1 MNHEY and CDR2 SVGAGI. The V end lost 6 bases, the J end lost 2 bases, and 11 bases lay between the germline ends. Here the CDR3 reads CASSPEMTGNTIYF. The CDR3 coding sequence is TGTGCCAGCAGCCCCGAGATGACTGGAAACACCATATATTTT.

With regard to this clone: The sample contains more than one DNA sequence encoding this CDR3. The chain recombines TRBV12-3 or TRBV12-4 with TRBJ2-2, with D hard to call. The CDR3 loop spans 13 amino acids. Trimming left V 5 bases short and J 1 base short, with 5 bases between. This CDR3 reads CASSPRNTGELFF. CDR3 in DNA: TGTGCCAGCAGTCCTCGGAACACCGGGGAGCTGTTTTTT.

V and J are TRBV6-2 or TRBV6-3 and TRBJ1-6; D is uncertain. The CDR3 loop spans 16 amino acids. The germline CDR1 and CDR2 sequences are MNHEY and SVGEGT. V was shortened by 2 bases and J by 10 bases, with 18 bases between the two germline ends. The CDR3 reads CASSYNTEGPGSPLHF. The CDR3 DNA follows: TGTGCCAGCAGTTACAATACGGAAGGCCCAGGATCACCCCTCCACTTT.

V usage is TRBV3-1 (or the pseudogene TRBV3-2) and J usage is TRBJ2-3, with 8 nucleotides matching TRBD2. This CDR3 comprises 19 residues. Germline CDR1 is LGHDT and CDR2 is YNNKEL (reference sequence). Trimming took 0 bases from V and 0 from J; bases not matched to a gene: 11. DNA of the CDR3: TGTGCCAGCAGCCAAGATGTAAGGCTAGCGGGTAACAGCACAGATACGCAGTATTTT. This gives the protein CASSQDVRLAGNSTDTQYF.